One sample yielded the 20 T cell receptor beta chains listed below, sequenced in a study of T cells in Graves' hyperthyroidism and ophthalmopathy. Amplification yielded TCR beta CDR3 regions, with RNA transcripts as the source. A set of HTBI primers served as the primers for a first-round RT-PCR of the TCR CDR3. TCRdb used MiXCR to reprocess the multiplex PCR reads, holding one entry per CDR3 protein. The profile shows about 400,000 distinct CDR3 sequences, 15% of them singletons. The sequenced sample was blood. The source of these receptors is a woman aged 30 to 39 with Graves' hyperthyroidism.

As concerns this clonotype: A single base separates this from a much larger clone, so it may be a read error. The chain uses TRBV29-1 and TRBJ2-1, with 9 bases lining up with TRBD2. J lost 10 bases, V lost 5 bases, and 15 bases had no gene match. CDR1 and CDR2 (germline): SQVTM, ANQGSEA. This CDR3 region has 15 residues. The CDR3 DNA reads TGCAGCGTTACCCGGCGGGAGGGGCCTAGCTACGAGCAGTTCTTC. Protein product: CSVTRREGPSYEQFF.

V usage is TRBV20-1 and J usage is TRBJ1-4; D may be TRBD1 (6 bases). The CDR3 extends over 13 amino acids. Germline CDR1 and CDR2: DFQATT and SNEGSKA (reference sequence). V was pared by 6 bases and J by 7 bases, with 15 bases between. The CDR3 region is CSAPGGAGEKLFF. In nucleotides, the CDR3 is TGCAGTGCCCCGGGGGGGGCGGGTGAAAAACTGTTTTTT.

This sequence joins TRBV5-1 and TRBJ2-1, with D possibly TRBD2 on 6 matching bases. The CDR3 runs to 20 residues. Trimming removed 0 bases at V and 5 bases at J, with 27 bases between. The germline V gene has CDR1 SGHRS and CDR2 YFSETQ. The CDR3 spells CASSLAFGSGNHLKNNEQFF. In nucleotides, the CDR3 is TGCGCCAGCAGCTTGGCGTTTGGTAGCGGAAATCATCTGAAAAACAATGAGCAGTTCTTC. Based on the CDR3 plus reference TRBV5-1 and TRBJ2-1, the full variable domain is KAGVTQTPRYLIKTRGQQVTLSCSPISGHRSVSWYQQTPGQGLQFLFEYFSETQRNKGNFPGRFSGRQFSNSRSEMNVSTLELGDSALYLCASSLAFGSGNHLKNNEQFFGPGTRLTVL.

The table lists this clonotype with many counts. V is TRBV10-3 and J is TRBJ2-1; TRBD2 agrees at 9 bases. After removal of 6 bases from V and 7 bases from J, the junction contained 13 bases not matched to a gene. The germline V gene encodes CDR1 ENHRY and CDR2 SYGVKD. The CDR3 covers 16 residues. The chain's CDR3 is CAIRRVGTSSENEQFF. CDR3 nucleotides: TGTGCCATCAGGAGAGTGGGGACTAGCTCTGAAAATGAGCAGTTCTTC.

This clonotype was counted a few times. The CDR3 DNA reads TGTGCCAGCAGCCGCGGGACAGGGGAAACTAACTATGGCTACACCTTC. Amino acid sequence: CASSRGTGETNYGYTF. This chain joins TRBV25-1 and TRBJ1-2; 10 bases fit TRBD1. Germline values: CDR1 MGHDK, CDR2 SYGVNS. The CDR3 totals 16 residues. Losses at the gene ends were 6 bases for V and 0 bases for J; bases not matched to a gene: 7.

The J gene is TRBJ1-1, the V gene TRBV25-1, with 9 bases lining up with TRBD1. This CDR3 comprises 15 residues. The V segment lost 5 bases and the J segment 7 bases; nucleotides outside the gene matches: 11. Germline loops: CDR1 MGHDK, CDR2 SYGVNS. The CDR3 spells CASSYHRGRPDEAFF. The DNA for the CDR3 is TGTGCCAGCAGTTATCACAGGGGGCGCCCCGATGAAGCTTTCTTT.

The chain links TRBV28 to TRBJ1-5; perhaps TRBD1 as D (5 bases). This CDR3 contains 15 residues. Germline V lookup: CDR1 MDHEN, CDR2 SYDVKM. V lost 8 bases and J lost 8, with 22 bases in between. The CDR3 DNA follows: TGTGCCAGCGGGGGAGGGGTCACCGTGGGGGAGCCCCAGCATTTT. It codes for CASGGGVTVGEPQHF. The variable domain in full, completed from reference TRBV28 and TRBJ1-5, reads DVKVTQSSRYLVKRTGEKVFLECVQDMDHENMFWYRQDPGLGLRLIYFSYDVKMKEKGDIPEGYSVSREKKERFSLILESASTNQTSMYLCASGGGVTVGEPQHFGDGTRLSIL.

The rearrangement links TRBV20-1 to TRBJ2-2; D remains ambiguous. Trimming left V 6 bases short and J 4 bases short, with 21 bases between. From germline, CDR1 is DFQATT and CDR2 SNEGSKA (reference sequence). This CDR3 comprises 16 residues. This CDR3 reads CSAEPTDFFGTGELFF. CDR3 bases: TGCAGTGCAGAGCCGACCGATTTCTTTGGCACCGGGGAGCTGTTTTTT.

The chain joins TRBV5-1 to TRBJ2-7; D is unresolved. Germline-derived CDR1 and CDR2 are SGHRS and YFSETQ. This CDR3 has 9 amino acids. With 6 bases removed from V and 3 bases from J, the gap between germline ends came to 1 base. In nucleotides, the CDR3 is TGCGCCAGCATCTACGAGCAGTACTTC. This codes for CASIYEQYF.

There are many counts of this clonotype. The V call is TRBV20-1, the J call TRBJ1-6, with D perhaps TRBD1 (5 bases). CDR1 is DFQATT, CDR2 SNEGSKA, per germline (reference sequence). Between the trimmed V and J ends, which lost 5 bases and 6 bases, there was a span of 11 bases. This CDR3 is built from 13 residues. The DNA for the CDR3 is TGCAGTGCTGCGAGACAGCTTAATTCACCCCTCCACTTT. As protein: CSAARQLNSPLHF.

The chain employs TRBV5-1 and TRBJ2-7, with unresolved D. The J call is doubtful: the DNA matches TRBJ2-1 better. Germline assignment: CDR1 SGHRS and CDR2 YFSETQ. This CDR3 has 15 amino acids. This CDR3 reads CASSLTTVGFYEQFF. Here the CDR3 DNA reads TGCGCCAGCAGCTTGACGACCGTAGGTTTCTACGAGCAGTTCTTC.

This clonotype appeared many times. CDR3 bases: TGTGCCAGCAGCCCCTGGGGGGGCCCCTCCTACGAGCAGTACTTC. Protein sequence: CASSPWGGPSYEQYF. V usage is TRBV7-9 and J usage is TRBJ2-7, with a weak D call TRBD2 (7 bases). The ends were cut back, 5 bases at V and 0 bases at J, with 14 bases in the middle. Germline loops: CDR1 SEHNR, CDR2 FQNEAQ (reference sequence). The CDR3 totals 15 residues.

The V gene is TRBV19, the J gene TRBJ2-1; 11 nucleotides align to TRBD2. The CDR3 length is 20 residues. The germline CDR1 and CDR2 sequences are LNHDA and SQIVND (reference sequence). With 5 bases clipped from V and 3 bases from J, the junction kept 18 bases outside the gene matches. CDR3 amino acids: CASSFILTSGSISGYNEQFF. The CDR3 nucleotides read TGTGCCAGTAGTTTTATTTTAACTAGCGGGAGTATATCGGGCTACAATGAGCAGTTCTTC.

This clonotype was seen a few times. This rearrangement joins TRBV28 to TRBJ2-2, with TRBD1 identical over 7 bases. This CDR3 contains 15 residues. Germline values: CDR1 MDHEN, CDR2 SYDVKM. V was clipped by 4 bases and J by 4 bases; unmatched bases: 6. The CDR3 region has the DNA TGTGCCAGCAGTTCCCCGACAGGGTTCACCGGGGAGCTGTTTTTT. Translating gives CASSSPTGFTGELFF.

This chain's CDR3 is CASSQGRGTGNTIYF. The CDR3 DNA reads as TGCGCCAGCAGCCAAGGAAGAGGGACCGGAAACACCATATATTTT. This chain uses TRBV4-1 with TRBJ1-3; D may be TRBD1 (5 bases). The CDR3 is 15 amino acids. V lost 1 base, J lost 4 bases, and 11 bases lay in between. The V gene's germline CDR1 is MGHRA and CDR2 YSYEKL.

Many counts were recorded for this clonotype. The chain carries TRBV28 and TRBJ1-2; D might be TRBD1 (5 bases). The CDR3 contains 14 residues. In germline, CDR1 is MDHEN, CDR2 SYDVKM. V was pared by 6 bases and J by 0 bases, with 11 bases between. The CDR3 DNA reads TGTGCCAGCAGCTCGGGAGGGGCTAACTATGGCTACACCTTC. Residues: CASSSGGANYGYTF.

This clonotype was detected ten times or more. The rearrangement joins TRBV3-1 to TRBJ2-7; D is uncertain. V shed 1 base and J shed 0 bases, with 10 bases lying between them. The CDR3 is 15 amino acids. Germline-derived CDR1 and CDR2 are LGHDT and YNNKEL (reference sequence). The CDR3 nucleotides are TGTGCCAGCAGCCAAGGGGTTCCAAGCTCCTACGAGCAGTACTTC. As protein: CASSQGVPSSYEQYF.

This clonotype was seen at least ten times. The chain has TRBV6-6 and TRBJ1-5, with D unresolved. Trimming cost V 0 bases and J 4 bases, with 4 bases left between them. CDR1 is MNHNY and CDR2 is SVGAGI in the germline V gene (reference sequence). The CDR3 extends over 13 amino acids. The CDR3 nucleotides read TGTGCCAGCAGTTACTCCACGAATCAGCCCCAGCATTTT. Residues: CASSYSTNQPQHF.

This clonotype was recorded at least ten times. The rearrangement joins TRBV7-2 to TRBJ2-7; 9 nucleotides line up with TRBD2. Germline V gene lookup returns CDR1 SGHTA and CDR2 FQGNSA. With 1 base clipped from V and 4 bases from J, the junction kept 5 bases outside the gene matches. The CDR3 has 15 residues. CDR3 bases: TGTGCCAGCAGCTTAGATCCTCTAGCGGGGTACGAGCAGTACTTC. Protein product: CASSLDPLAGYEQYF.

The table lists this clonotype with a few counts. A much larger clone differs by one base, so this may be a read error. The rearrangement joins TRBV6-1 to TRBJ1-4; 7 bases agree with TRBD1. This CDR3 comprises 14 residues. The ends lost 1 base at V and 7 bases at J; junction bases unmatched: 3. Germline CDR1 MNHNS, CDR2 SASEGT. The DNA of the CDR3 is TGTGCCAGCAGTGAAGATACAGGGGCTGAAAAACTGTTTTTT. Its protein is CASSEDTGAEKLFF.